This T cell receptor beta chain derives from a study of STAT3 mutations in large granular lymphocyte leukemia. About the research overall: 40% of treated T-LGLL patients showed hematologic response to immunosuppression. General study points: Every T-cell large granular lymphocyte leukemia patient had at least one immunodominant TCR beta clonotype.

Libraries were prepared by immunoSEQ multiplex PCR; TCRdb keeps only in-frame clonotypes and omits some of them. The data contain around 29,000 clones, more than 75% of them singletons. Regarding this clone: Its antigen is still unknown.

The clonotype was recovered from a man aged 60 to 75 with T-cell large granular lymphocyte leukemia. Some clones in this sample may be carry-over from other donors' samples. Input material: peripheral blood mononuclear cells.

DNA for the CDR3: TGTGCCAGCAGTATGACTAGCGGAACCACCAGATACGAGCAGTACTTC. Translating gives CASSMTSGTTRYEQYF. The chain carries TRBV28 and TRBJ2-7; 9 bases match TRBD2. After removal of 5 bases from V and 4 bases from J, the junction contained 12 bases not matched to a gene. The CDR3 sequence is 16 residues long. Germline-derived CDR1 and CDR2 are MDHEN and SYDVKM.